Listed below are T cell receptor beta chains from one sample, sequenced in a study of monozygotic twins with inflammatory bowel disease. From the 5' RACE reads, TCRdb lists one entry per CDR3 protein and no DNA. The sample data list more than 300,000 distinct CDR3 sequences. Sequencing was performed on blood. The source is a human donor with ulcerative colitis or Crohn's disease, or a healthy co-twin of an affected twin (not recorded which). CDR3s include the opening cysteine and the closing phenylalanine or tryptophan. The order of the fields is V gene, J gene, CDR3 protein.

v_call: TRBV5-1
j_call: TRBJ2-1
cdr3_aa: CASSLLVGSEGNEQFF

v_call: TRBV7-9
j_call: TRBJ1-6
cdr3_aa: CASSFLSLASPLHF

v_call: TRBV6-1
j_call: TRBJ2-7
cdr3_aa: CASSEGAGVFYEQYF

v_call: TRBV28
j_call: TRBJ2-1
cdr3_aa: CASKGTGANEQFF

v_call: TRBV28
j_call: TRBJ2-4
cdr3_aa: CASSLFSAVRGGKNIQYF

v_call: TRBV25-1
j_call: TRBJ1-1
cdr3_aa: CASTRGSTEAFF

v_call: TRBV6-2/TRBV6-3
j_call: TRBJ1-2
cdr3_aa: CASSYRGRDGYTF

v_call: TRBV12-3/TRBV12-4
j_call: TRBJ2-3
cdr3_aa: CASSFRLAGPSTDTQYF

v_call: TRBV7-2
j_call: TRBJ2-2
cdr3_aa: CASSWQGGTGELFF

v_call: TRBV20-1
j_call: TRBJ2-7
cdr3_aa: CSARSGPGGTPGVQQYF

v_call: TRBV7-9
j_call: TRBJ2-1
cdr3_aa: CASSLSPPRGLEDEQFF

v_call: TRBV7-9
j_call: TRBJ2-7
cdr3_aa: CASSPRDSVSYEQYF

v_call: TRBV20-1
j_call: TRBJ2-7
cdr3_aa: CSASSGWLGEQYF

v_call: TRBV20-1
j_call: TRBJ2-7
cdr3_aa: CSARIQSYEQYF

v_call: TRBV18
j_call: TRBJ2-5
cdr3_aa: CASSPTGVKETQYF

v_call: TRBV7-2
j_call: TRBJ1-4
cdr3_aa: CASSLLGDPATNEKLFF

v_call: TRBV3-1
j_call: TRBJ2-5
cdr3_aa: CASSQHKGGTQYF

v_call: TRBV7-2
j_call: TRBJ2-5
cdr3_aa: CASSRQGTETQYF